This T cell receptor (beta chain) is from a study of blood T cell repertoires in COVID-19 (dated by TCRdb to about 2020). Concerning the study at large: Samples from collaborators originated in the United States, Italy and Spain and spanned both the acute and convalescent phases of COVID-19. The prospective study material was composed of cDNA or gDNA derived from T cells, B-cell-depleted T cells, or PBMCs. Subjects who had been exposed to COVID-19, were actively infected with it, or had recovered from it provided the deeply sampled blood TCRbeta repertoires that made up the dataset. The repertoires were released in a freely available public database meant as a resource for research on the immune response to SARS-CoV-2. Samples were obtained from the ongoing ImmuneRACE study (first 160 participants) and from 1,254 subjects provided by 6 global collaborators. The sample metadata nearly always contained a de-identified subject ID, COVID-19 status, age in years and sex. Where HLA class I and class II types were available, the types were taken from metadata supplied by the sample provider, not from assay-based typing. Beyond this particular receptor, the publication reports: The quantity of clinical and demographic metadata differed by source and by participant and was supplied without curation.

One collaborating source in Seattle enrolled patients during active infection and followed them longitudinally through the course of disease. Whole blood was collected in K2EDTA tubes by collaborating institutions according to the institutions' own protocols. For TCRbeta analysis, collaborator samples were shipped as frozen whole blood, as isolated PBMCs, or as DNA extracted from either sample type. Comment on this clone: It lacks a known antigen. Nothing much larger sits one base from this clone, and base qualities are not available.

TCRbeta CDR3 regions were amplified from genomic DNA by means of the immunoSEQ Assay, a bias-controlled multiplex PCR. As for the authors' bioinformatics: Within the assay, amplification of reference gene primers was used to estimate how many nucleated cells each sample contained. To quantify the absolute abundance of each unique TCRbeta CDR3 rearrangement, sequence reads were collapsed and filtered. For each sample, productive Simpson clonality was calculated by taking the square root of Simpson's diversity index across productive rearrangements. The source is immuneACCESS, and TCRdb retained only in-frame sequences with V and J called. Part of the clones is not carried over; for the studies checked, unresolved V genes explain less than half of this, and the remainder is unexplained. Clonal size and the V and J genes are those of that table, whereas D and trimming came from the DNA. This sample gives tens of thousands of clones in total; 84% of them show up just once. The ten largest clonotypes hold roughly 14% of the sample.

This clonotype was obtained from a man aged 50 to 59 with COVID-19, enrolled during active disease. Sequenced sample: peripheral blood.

The CDR3 protein is CASRLGTGIHNEQFF. The DNA sequence reads TGCGCCAGCCGACTCGGGACAGGGATCCACAATGAGCAGTTCTTC. The sequence links TRBV5-1 to TRBJ2-1; 9 bases in the middle match TRBD1. CDR1 SGHRS and CDR2 YFSETQ were looked up in the germline V gene. Trimmed from V: 7 bases; trimmed from J: 5 bases; junction bases lacking a gene match: 10. The CDR3 spans 15 residues, from the cysteine through the phenylalanine. Only CDR3 DNA is held: 45 bases, read in frame from base 1.